The T cell receptor (beta chain) under discussion was sequenced for a study of cytomegalovirus exposure and HLA in healthy donors. Looking at the study overall: About 85 million unique TCRs from HLA-typed donors were held in an early release of data. General observations from the study: Earlier findings revealed that most TCR beta V segments proved productive either about 87% or about 30% of the time. Trimming of TCR beta V- and J-genes showed a link, identified in a later analysis, to a missense DCLRE1C variant.

Comment on this clone: Antigen unknown.

60 Vbeta and 13 Jbeta primers were used in PCR. Authors' methods: Unique TCR beta chains totaled about 78 million in a later count, with some 10 million of them shared. The data were produced by immunoSEQ multiplex PCR, yet TCRdb's version contains in-frame clones alone and is incomplete. The V and J calls and clone size were taken over from that table, and D and trimming were inferred from the DNA. Of about 160,000 clones in the sample, roughly 80% were seen once. V lost 4 bases and J lost 4, with 10 bases in between. The CDR3 extends over 12 amino acids. Germline loops: CDR1 SQVTM, CDR2 ANQGSEA. This TCR derives from a female donor in good health and CMV-seronegative. V and J are TRBV29-1 and TRBJ1-1, with D uncertain. The sample taken for sequencing was PBMCs. The CDR3 sequence: CSVVIRVTEAFF. The DNA for the CDR3 is TGCAGCGTTGTAATCCGAGTCACTGAAGCTTTCTTT.